Given below is one TCR beta chain in context. This entry is derived from a study of blood T cell repertoires in COVID-19. Study-wide background: The United States, Italy and Spain were the sources of the acute and convalescent COVID-19 samples. PBMCs, B-cell-depleted T cells, or T cells provided the cDNA or gDNA that made up the material.

The germline V gene has CDR1 SGHNT and CDR2 YYREEE (reference sequence). The CDR3 loop spans 15 amino acids. V lost 4 bases and J lost 7; bases outside the gene matches: 8. Source study methods: Reference gene primer amplification yielded estimated nucleated cell counts. Some clones are missing from TCRdb's copy, which holds only in-frame ones; the method was immunoSEQ multiplex PCR. V and J calls and clone size follow that table, whereas D and trimming were derived from the DNA. The data contain approximately 350,000 clones, approximately 82% of them singletons. This clonotype originated in a man aged 25 to 45 with active or convalescent COVID-19. The sequencing sample was made of peripheral blood. The V call is TRBV5-4, the J call TRBJ1-4, with TRBD1 matching over 9 bases. CDR3: CASSAGQGRFEKLFF. DNA of the CDR3: TGTGCCAGCAGCGCCGGACAGGGGAGGTTTGAAAAACTGTTTTTT.